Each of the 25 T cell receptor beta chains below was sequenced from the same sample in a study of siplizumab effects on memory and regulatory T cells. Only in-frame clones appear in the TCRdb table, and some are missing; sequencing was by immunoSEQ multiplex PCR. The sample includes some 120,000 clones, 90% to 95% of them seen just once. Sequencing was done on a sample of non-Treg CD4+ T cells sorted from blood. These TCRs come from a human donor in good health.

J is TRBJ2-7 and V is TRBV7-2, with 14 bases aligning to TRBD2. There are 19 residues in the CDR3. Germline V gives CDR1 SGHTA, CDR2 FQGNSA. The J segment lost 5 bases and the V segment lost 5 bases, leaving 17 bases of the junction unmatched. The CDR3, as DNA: TGTGCCAGCAGCCCTGGTGGAGGGCGACTAGCGGGGGGGCCCCACGAGCAGTACTTC. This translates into CASSPGGGRLAGGPHEQYF.

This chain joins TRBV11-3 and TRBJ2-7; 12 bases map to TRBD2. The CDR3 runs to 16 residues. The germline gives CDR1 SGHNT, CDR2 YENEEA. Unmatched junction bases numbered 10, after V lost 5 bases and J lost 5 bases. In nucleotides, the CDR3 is TGTGCCAGCAGCCCCGGGCTAGCGGGAGGGTTGGACGAGCAGTACTTC. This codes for CASSPGLAGGLDEQYF.

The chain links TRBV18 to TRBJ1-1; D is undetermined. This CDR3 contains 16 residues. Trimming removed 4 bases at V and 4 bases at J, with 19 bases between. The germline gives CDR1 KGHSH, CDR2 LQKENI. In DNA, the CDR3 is TGTGCCAGCTCACTCTCGCTTGGGCGGGGAATCACTGAAGCTTTCTTT. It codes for CASSLSLGRGITEAFF.

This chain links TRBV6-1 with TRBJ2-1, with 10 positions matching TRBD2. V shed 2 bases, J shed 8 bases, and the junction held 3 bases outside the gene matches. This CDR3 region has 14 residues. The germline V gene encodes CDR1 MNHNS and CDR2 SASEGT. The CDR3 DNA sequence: TGTGCCAGCAGTGAAAGTCTAGCGGGGGATGAGCAGTTCTTC. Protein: CASSESLAGDEQFF.

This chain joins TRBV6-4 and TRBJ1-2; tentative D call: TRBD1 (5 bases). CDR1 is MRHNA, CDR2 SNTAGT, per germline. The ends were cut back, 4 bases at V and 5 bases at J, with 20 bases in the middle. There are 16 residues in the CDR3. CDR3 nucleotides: TGTGCCAGCAGTGCACATCCGGGGCGAGAGACATATGGCTACACCTTC. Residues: CASSAHPGRETYGYTF.

CDR3 nucleotide sequence: TGTGCCAGCAGCTTGGGACGGCACTCTGGAAACACCATATATTTT. This sequence encodes CASSLGRHSGNTIYF. The chain is built from TRBV5-4 and TRBJ1-3; D call uncertain. There are 15 residues in the CDR3. V shed 0 bases and J shed 0 bases, with 7 bases lying between them. The germline gives CDR1 SGHNT, CDR2 YYREEE (reference sequence).

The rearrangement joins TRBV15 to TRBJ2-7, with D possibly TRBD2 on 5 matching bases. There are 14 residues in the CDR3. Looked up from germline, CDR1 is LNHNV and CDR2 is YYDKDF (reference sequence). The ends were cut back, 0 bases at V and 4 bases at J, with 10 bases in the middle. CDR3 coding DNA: TGTGCCACCAGCAGAGACCCCTCGGGATACGAGCAGTACTTC. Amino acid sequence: CATSRDPSGYEQYF.

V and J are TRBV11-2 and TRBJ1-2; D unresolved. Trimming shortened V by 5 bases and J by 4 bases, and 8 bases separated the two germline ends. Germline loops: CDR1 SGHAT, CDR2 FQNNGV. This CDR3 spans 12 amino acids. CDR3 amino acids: CASSPTPYGYTF. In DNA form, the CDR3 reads TGTGCCAGCAGCCCCACACCCTATGGCTACACCTTC.

CDR3 nucleotides: TGTGCCAGCAGTTACAGGGAGGGGTACGAGCAGTACTTC. It codes for CASSYREGYEQYF. The chain is built from TRBV6-6 and TRBJ2-7; TRBD2 aligns across 7 bases. The germline gives CDR1 MNHNY, CDR2 SVGAGI (reference sequence). The junction had 2 bases not matched to a gene; V was cut back by 2 bases and J by 4 bases. The CDR3 extends over 13 amino acids.

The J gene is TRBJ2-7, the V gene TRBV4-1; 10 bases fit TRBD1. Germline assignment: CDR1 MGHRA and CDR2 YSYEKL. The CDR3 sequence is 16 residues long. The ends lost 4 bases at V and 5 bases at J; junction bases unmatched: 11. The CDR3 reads CASSPPVGQGYNEQYF. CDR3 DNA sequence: TGCGCCAGCAGCCCCCCAGTGGGACAGGGGTACAACGAGCAGTACTTC.

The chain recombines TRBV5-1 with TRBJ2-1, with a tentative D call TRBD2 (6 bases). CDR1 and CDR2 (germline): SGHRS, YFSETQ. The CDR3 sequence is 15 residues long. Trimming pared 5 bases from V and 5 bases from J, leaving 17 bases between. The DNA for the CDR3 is TGCGCCAGCAGTTCGGGACTCCAGTCTAACAATGAGCAGTTCTTC. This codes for CASSSGLQSNNEQFF.

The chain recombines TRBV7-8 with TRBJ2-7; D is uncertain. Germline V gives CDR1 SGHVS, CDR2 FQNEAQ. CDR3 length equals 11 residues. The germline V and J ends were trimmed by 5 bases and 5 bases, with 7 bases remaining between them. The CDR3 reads CASSPAHEQYF. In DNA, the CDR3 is TGTGCCAGCAGCCCAGCCCACGAGCAGTACTTC.

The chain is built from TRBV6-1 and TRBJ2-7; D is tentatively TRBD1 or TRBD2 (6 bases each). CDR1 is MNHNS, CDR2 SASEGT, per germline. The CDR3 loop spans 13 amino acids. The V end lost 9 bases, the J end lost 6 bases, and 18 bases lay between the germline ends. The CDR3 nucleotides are TGTGCCAGTAGGTCGTCCGGGGGCGCCGAGCAGTACTTC. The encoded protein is CASRSSGGAEQYF.

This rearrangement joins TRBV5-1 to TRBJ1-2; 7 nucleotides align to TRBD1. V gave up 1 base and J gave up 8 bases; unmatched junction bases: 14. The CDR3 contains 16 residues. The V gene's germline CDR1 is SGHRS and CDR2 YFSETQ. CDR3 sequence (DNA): TGCGCCAGCAGCTTGTCAACAGGGGCGCGACTGAGCGGCTACACCTTC. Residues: CASSLSTGARLSGYTF.

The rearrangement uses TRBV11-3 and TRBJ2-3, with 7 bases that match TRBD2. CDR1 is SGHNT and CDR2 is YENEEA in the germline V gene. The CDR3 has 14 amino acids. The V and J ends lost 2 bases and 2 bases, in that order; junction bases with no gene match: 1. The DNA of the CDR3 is TGTGCCAGCAGCTTACGGGGGGACACAGATACGCAGTATTTT. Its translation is CASSLRGDTDTQYF.

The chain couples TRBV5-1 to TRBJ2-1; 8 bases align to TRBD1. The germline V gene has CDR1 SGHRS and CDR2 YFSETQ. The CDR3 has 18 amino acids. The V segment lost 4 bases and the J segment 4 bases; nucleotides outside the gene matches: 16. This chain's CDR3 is CASSHRPPGQGAYNEQFF. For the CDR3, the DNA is TGCGCCAGCAGCCATAGACCTCCCGGACAGGGTGCATACAATGAGCAGTTCTTC.

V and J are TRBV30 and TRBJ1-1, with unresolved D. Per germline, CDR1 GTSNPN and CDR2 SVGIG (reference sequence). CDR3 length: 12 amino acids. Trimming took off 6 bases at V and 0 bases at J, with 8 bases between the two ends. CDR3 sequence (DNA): TGTGCCTGCGGACGGGTGAACACTGAAGCTTTCTTT. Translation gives CACGRVNTEAFF. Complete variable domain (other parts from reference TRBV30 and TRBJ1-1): SQTIHQWPATLVQPVGSPLSLECTVEGTSNPNLYWYRQAAGRGLQLLFYSVGIGQISSEVPQNLSASRPQDRQFILSSKKLLLSDSGFYLCACGRVNTEAFFGQGTRLTVV.

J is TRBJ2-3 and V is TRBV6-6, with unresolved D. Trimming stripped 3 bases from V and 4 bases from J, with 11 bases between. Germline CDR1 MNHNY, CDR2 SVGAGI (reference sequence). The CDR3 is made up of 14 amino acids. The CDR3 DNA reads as TGTGCCAGCAGTTATTCAGGCCGGGCAGATACGCAGTATTTT. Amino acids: CASSYSGRADTQYF.

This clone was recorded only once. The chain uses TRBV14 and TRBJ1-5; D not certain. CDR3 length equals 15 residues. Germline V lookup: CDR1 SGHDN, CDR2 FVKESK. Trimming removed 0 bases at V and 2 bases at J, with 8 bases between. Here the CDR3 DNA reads TGTGCCAGCAGCCAAGATATTCAGGGCAATCAGCCCCAGCATTTT. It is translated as CASSQDIQGNQPQHF.

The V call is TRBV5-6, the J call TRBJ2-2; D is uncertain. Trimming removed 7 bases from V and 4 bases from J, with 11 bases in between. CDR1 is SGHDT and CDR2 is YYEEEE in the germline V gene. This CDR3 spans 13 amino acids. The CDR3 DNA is TGTGCCAGCCGACCGACGGTCACCGGGGAGCTGTTTTTT. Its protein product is CASRPTVTGELFF.

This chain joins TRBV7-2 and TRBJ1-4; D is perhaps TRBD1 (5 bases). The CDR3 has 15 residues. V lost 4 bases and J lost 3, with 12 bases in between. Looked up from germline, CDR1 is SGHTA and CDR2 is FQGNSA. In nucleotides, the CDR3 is TGTGCCAGCAGCTCCCTGGACACATCTAATGAAAAACTGTTTTTT. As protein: CASSSLDTSNEKLFF.

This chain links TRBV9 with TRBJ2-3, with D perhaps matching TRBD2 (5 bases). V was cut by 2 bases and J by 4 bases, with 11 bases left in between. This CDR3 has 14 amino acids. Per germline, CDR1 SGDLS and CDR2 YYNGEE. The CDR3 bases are TGTGCCAGCAGCGTTGTCGAGGGCCCAGATACGCAGTATTTT. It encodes CASSVVEGPDTQYF.

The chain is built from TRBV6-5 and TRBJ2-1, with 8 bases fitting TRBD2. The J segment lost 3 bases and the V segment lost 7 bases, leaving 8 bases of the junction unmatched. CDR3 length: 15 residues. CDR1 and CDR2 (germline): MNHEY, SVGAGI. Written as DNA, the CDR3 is TGTGCCAGCACCCCCGAAAGCGGGGGCTACAATGAGCAGTTCTTC. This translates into CASTPESGGYNEQFF.

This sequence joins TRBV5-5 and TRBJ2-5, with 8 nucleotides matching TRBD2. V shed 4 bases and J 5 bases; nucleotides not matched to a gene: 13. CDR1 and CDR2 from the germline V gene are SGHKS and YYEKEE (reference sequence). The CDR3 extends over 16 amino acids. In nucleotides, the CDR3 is TGTGCCAGCAGCCAATCCCGACTAGCGAGAGATGAGACCCAGTACTTC. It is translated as CASSQSRLARDETQYF.

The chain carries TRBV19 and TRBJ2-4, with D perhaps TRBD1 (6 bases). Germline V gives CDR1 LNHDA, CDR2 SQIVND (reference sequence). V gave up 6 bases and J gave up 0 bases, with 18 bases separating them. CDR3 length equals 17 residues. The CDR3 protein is CASRNLGQPLAKNIQYF. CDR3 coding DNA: TGTGCCAGTAGAAATCTCGGACAGCCTCTAGCCAAAAACATTCAGTACTTC.